Shown below are 21 T cell receptor beta chains from a single sample sequenced in a study of identical twins. Via MiXCR, TCRdb re-called the 5' RACE reads, giving one row per CDR3 protein. The sample consists of about 730,000 distinct CDR3 sequences, 21% of them appearing once. These data also formed part of another study, on T cells expressing NK-cell markers.

Sequenced input: PBMCs. These receptor sequences come from a woman aged 18-29 years in good health.

This chain joins TRBV7-9 and TRBJ1-1; the match to TRBD1 covers 7 bases. The germline CDR1 and CDR2 sequences are SEHNR and FQNEAQ (reference sequence). The V gene end was trimmed by 5 bases and the J gene end by 7 bases; junction bases not matched to a gene: 13. The CDR3 is made up of 15 amino acids. CDR3 sequence reads: CASSTNRQGLSEAFF. CDR3 coding DNA: TGTGCCAGCAGCACCAACCGACAGGGACTCAGTGAAGCTTTCTTT.

This clonotype showed up many times. This sequence joins TRBV11-2 and TRBJ1-4, with D possibly matching TRBD1 (5 bases). CDR1 and CDR2 (germline): SGHAT, FQNNGV. This CDR3 is built from 15 residues. With 5 bases removed from V and 0 bases from J, the gap between germline ends came to 10 bases. CDR3 DNA: TGTGCCAGCAGCCCACAGGATGCAACTAATGAAAAACTGTTTTTT. This codes for CASSPQDATNEKLFF.

This clonotype was detected a few times. The chain carries TRBV20-1 and TRBJ2-1; 7 bases map to TRBD2. CDR3 length equals 16 residues. The V gene's germline CDR1 is DFQATT and CDR2 SNEGSKA (reference sequence). V gave up 5 bases and J gave up 0 bases; unmatched junction bases: 10. The CDR3 DNA sequence: TGCAGTGCTGGGTCGGCTCGCGGGAGCTCCTACAATGAGCAGTTCTTC. The encoded protein is CSAGSARGSSYNEQFF.

In its sample, this clonotype was seen a few times. The rearrangement joins TRBV12-3 or TRBV12-4 to TRBJ2-3; 7 bases are shared with TRBD2. The V and J ends lost 5 bases and 2 bases, in that order; junction bases with no gene match: 10. This CDR3 spans 16 amino acids. The CDR3 sequence is CASSPLKRGATDTQYF. As DNA, the CDR3 is TGTGCCAGCAGTCCGCTAAAGCGGGGAGCCACAGATACGCAGTATTTT.

This chain joins TRBV7-6 and TRBJ2-2; D is uncertain. Germline V gives CDR1 SGHVS, CDR2 FNYEAQ. The V and J ends lost 3 bases and 0 bases respectively, with 14 bases between them. This CDR3 comprises 17 residues. DNA for the CDR3: TGTGCCAGCAGCTTTGACCGAGGCGGATCGAACACCGGGGAGCTGTTTTTT. Translated: CASSFDRGGSNTGELFF. Variable domain in full (rest from reference TRBV7-6 and TRBJ2-2): GAGVSQSPRYKVTKRGQDVALRCDPISGHVSLYWYRQALGQGPEFLTYFNYEAQQDKSGLPNDRFSAERPEGSISTLTIQRTEQRDSAMYRCASSFDRGGSNTGELFFGEGSRLTVL.

The chain joins TRBV20-1 to TRBJ1-5; no definite D call. CDR1 is DFQATT, CDR2 SNEGSKA, per germline (reference sequence). Trimming removed 0 bases from V and 2 bases from J, with 14 bases in between. CDR3 length: 16 residues. The chain's CDR3 is CSARDRQAGGNQPQHF. The CDR3 region has the DNA TGCAGTGCTAGAGATCGGCAGGCGGGAGGCAATCAGCCCCAGCATTTT.

J is TRBJ2-7 and V is TRBV2; TRBD2 aligns across 8 bases. CDR3 length: 15 residues. The V and J ends lost 2 bases and 3 bases, in that order; junction bases with no gene match: 6. CDR1 is SNHLY, CDR2 FYNNEI, per germline. CDR3 bases: TGTGCCAGCAGTGAAACAGCGGGAGTCATCTACGAGCAGTACTTC. Its translation is CASSETAGVIYEQYF.

V usage is TRBV5-6 and J usage is TRBJ1-2; D remains ambiguous. This CDR3 is built from 14 residues. CDR1 is SGHDT, CDR2 YYEEEE, per germline. Trimming shortened V by 4 bases and J by 4 bases, and 14 bases separated the two germline ends. The CDR3 loop is CASSETFRPYGYTF. CDR3 in DNA: TGTGCCAGCAGCGAAACCTTCCGACCCTATGGCTACACCTTC.

This chain joins TRBV25-1 and TRBJ2-3; a possible D gene is TRBD1 (6 bases). The germline V and J ends were trimmed by 3 bases and 1 base, with 14 bases remaining between them. The CDR3 sequence is 16 residues long. CDR1 MGHDK and CDR2 SYGVNS come from the germline V gene. CDR3 loop: CASSDGTNLGTDTQYF. The CDR3 DNA reads as TGTGCCAGCAGTGACGGGACAAACCTGGGCACAGATACGCAGTATTTT. Using reference TRBV25-1 and TRBJ2-3 for the parts outside the CDR3, the full variable domain is EADIYQTPRYLVIGTGKKITLECSQTMGHDKMYWYQQDPGMELHLIHYSYGVNSTEKGDLSSESTVSRIRTEHFPLTLESARPSHTSQYLCASSDGTNLGTDTQYFGPGTRLTVL.

The chain employs TRBV7-9 and TRBJ2-1; possibly TRBD2 for D (6 bases). V dropped 1 base and J dropped 10 bases, with 17 bases sitting between them. This CDR3 contains 15 residues. Germline values: CDR1 SEHNR, CDR2 FQNEAQ (reference sequence). The DNA of the CDR3 is TGTGCCAGCAGCTTAGGAGTGGGGGGAAGAGGGGAGCAGTTCTTC. The encoded protein is CASSLGVGGRGEQFF.

The chain is built from TRBV5-4 and TRBJ2-2; 8 nucleotides align to TRBD2. The CDR3 spans 16 residues. CDR1 and CDR2 from the germline V gene are SGHNT and YYREEE (reference sequence). The V segment lost 3 bases and the J segment 1 base; nucleotides outside the gene matches: 5. CDR3 bases: TGTGCCAGCAGCTCACCGGGGGGGCGGAACACCGGGGAGCTGTTTTTT. It translates to CASSSPGGRNTGELFF.

This clonotype has more than one count but fewer than ten. The CDR3 spells CASSTSGTGRHEQYF. As DNA, the CDR3 is TGTGCCAGCAGTACTTCCGGGACAGGGAGACACGAGCAGTACTTC. The chain carries TRBV12-3 or TRBV12-4 and TRBJ2-7; 9 bases are shared with TRBD1. The ends lost 5 bases at V and 5 bases at J; junction bases unmatched: 10. This CDR3 contains 15 residues.

The chain carries TRBV12-3 or TRBV12-4 and TRBJ2-3; D remains unclear. V shed 6 bases and J shed 10 bases, with 14 bases lying between them. The CDR3 length is 12 residues. The CDR3 sequence: CASSPDLRSQYF. DNA for the CDR3: TGTGCCAGCAGCCCCGACCTCCGATCGCAGTATTTT.

Written as DNA, the CDR3 is TGTGCCACCAGAAGCTTTAGCGGGGTGGAAGAGACCCAGTACTTC. Translation gives CATRSFSGVEETQYF. The chain carries TRBV15 and TRBJ2-5; 8 bases fit TRBD2. The CDR3 covers 15 residues. Per the germline V gene, CDR1 is LNHNV and CDR2 is YYDKDF (reference sequence). Trimming removed 6 bases from V and 3 bases from J; junction bases left unmatched: 9.

The chain combines TRBV12-5 with TRBJ2-5, with a weak D call TRBD1 (5 bases). CDR3 length: 15 residues. Trimming removed 7 bases at V and 2 bases at J, with 17 bases between. CDR1 LGHNT and CDR2 FRNRAP come from the germline V gene. CDR3 sequence reads: CASARTRTPQETQYF. The CDR3 nucleotides are TGTGCTAGTGCCCGAACCCGGACACCTCAAGAGACCCAGTACTTC.

The chain links TRBV23-1 to TRBJ2-7, with TRBD1 matching 9 bases. TRBV23-1 is sorted into the ORF group, with uncertain function. The CDR3 is 19 amino acids. The V segment lost 0 bases and the J segment 2 bases; nucleotides outside the gene matches: 14. CDR3 nucleotide sequence: TGCGCCAGCAGTCAATCGATTGTACCGGGACAGGGATTTACCTACGAGCAGTACTTC. Its translation: CASSQSIVPGQGFTYEQYF.

This clonotype was seen a handful of times. This chain joins TRBV20-1 and TRBJ1-1, with TRBD1 matching over 10 bases. Trimming removed 3 bases from V and 4 bases from J; junction bases left unmatched: 2. Per germline, CDR1 DFQATT and CDR2 SNEGSKA (reference sequence). This CDR3 contains 13 residues. This CDR3 reads CSASRDRGTEAFF. CDR3 DNA: TGCAGTGCTAGCCGGGACAGGGGCACTGAAGCTTTCTTT.

This clonotype has a handful of counts. V is TRBV5-1 and J is TRBJ1-1; D not resolved. Trimming stripped 0 bases from V and 1 base from J, with 7 bases between. This CDR3 has 14 amino acids. The germline gives CDR1 SGHRS, CDR2 YFSETQ. Written as DNA, the CDR3 is TGCGCCAGCAGCTTGGAGGAAGCGAACACTGAAGCTTTCTTT. Its translation: CASSLEEANTEAFF.

The chain is built from TRBV7-9 and TRBJ2-2; 7 bases are a match to TRBD1. The CDR3 is 15 amino acids. V was clipped by 1 base and J by 6 bases; unmatched bases: 5. Germline V CDR1 and CDR2: SEHNR, FQNEAQ (reference sequence). CDR3 coding DNA: TGTGCCAGCAGCTTAGGACAGGGCAACTCCGGGGAGCTGTTTTTT. Encoded protein: CASSLGQGNSGELFF.

This chain connects TRBV12-3 or TRBV12-4 to TRBJ2-1, with TRBD2 as a possible D gene (6 bases). The CDR3 is 17 residues long. The V gene lost 0 bases and the J gene lost 4 bases, with 16 bases spanning the gap. CDR3 nucleotides: TGTGCCAGCAGTTTAGCGGTGATTGGGGGGTCTTACAATGAGCAGTTCTTC. It codes for CASSLAVIGGSYNEQFF.

This clonotype was detected a few times. This sequence joins TRBV6-1 and TRBJ1-6, with a weak D call TRBD1 (5 bases). V was trimmed by 7 bases and J by 11 bases, leaving 18 bases between them. Germline V CDR1 and CDR2: MNHNS, SASEGT. The CDR3 has 14 amino acids. In nucleotides, the CDR3 is TGTGCCAGCAAAGAGGGGAATATTAACCCACCCCTCCACTTT. It translates to CASKEGNINPPLHF.